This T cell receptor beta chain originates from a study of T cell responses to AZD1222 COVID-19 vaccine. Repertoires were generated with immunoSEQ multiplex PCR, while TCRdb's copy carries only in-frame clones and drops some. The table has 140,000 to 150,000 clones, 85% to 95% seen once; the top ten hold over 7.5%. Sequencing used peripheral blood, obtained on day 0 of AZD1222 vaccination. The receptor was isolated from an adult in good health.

CDR3 loop: CASSGWTGGNYGYTF. The DNA for the CDR3 is TGTGCCAGCAGTGGGTGGACAGGGGGGAACTATGGCTACACCTTC. The chain links TRBV27 to TRBJ1-2, with TRBD1 matching over 10 bases. Germline CDR1 reads MNHEY; CDR2 reads SMNVEV (reference sequence). This CDR3 comprises 15 residues. Unmatched junction bases numbered 5, after V lost 5 bases and J lost 2 bases.